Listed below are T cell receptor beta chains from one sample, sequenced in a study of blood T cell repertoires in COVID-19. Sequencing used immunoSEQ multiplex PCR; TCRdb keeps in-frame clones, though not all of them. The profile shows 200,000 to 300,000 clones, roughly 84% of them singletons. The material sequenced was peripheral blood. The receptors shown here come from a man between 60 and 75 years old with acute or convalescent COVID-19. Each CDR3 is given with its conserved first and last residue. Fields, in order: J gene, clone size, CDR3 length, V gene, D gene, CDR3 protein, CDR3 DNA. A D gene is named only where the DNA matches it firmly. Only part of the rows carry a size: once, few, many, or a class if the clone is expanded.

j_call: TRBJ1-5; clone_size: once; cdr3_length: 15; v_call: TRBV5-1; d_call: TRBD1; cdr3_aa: CASSSSPGGDQPQHF; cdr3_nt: TGCGCCAGCTCCTCCAGCCCAGGGGGCGATCAGCCCCAGCATTTT
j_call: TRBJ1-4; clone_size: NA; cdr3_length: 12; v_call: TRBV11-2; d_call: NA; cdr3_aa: CASSLQYEKLFF; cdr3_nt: TGTGCCAGCAGCTTACAATATGAAAAACTGTTTTTT
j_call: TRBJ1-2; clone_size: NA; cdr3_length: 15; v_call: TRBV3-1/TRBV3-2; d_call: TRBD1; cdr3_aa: CASSRDRGRGYGYTF; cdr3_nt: TGTGCCAGCAGCCGTGACAGGGGGCGCGGCTATGGCTACACCTTC
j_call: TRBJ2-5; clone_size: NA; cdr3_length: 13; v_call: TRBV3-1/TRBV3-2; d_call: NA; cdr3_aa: CASRHRATETQYF; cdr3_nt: TGTGCCAGCAGGCACAGGGCAACGGAGACCCAGTACTTC
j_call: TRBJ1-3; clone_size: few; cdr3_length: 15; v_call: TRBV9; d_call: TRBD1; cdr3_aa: CASSVGQGAGNTIYF; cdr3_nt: TGTGCCAGCAGCGTAGGTCAGGGGGCAGGAAACACCATATATTTT
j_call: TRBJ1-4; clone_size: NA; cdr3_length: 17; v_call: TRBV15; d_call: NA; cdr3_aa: CATAGRGGMGTNEKLFF; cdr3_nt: TGTGCCACGGCGGGCAGGGGTGGTATGGGAACTAATGAAAAACTGTTTTTT
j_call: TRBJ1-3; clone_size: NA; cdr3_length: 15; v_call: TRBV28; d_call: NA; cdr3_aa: CASSFPDSSGNTIYF; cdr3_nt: TGTGCCAGCAGTTTTCCGGACAGCTCTGGAAACACCATATATTTT
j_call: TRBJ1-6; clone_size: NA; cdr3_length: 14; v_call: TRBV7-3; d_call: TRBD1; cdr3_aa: CASSPGTANSPLHF; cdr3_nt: TGTGCCAGCAGCCCCGGGACAGCTAATTCACCCCTCCACTTT
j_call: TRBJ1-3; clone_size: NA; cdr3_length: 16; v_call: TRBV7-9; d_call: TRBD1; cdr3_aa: CASSFRTGGSGNTIYF; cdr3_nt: TGTGCCAGCAGCTTCAGGACAGGGGGCTCTGGAAACACCATATATTTT
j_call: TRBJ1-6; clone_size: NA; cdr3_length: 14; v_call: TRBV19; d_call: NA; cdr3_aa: CASSLLGVRSPLHF; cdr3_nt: TGTGCCAGTAGTCTCCTCGGGGTCCGGTCACCCCTCCACTTT
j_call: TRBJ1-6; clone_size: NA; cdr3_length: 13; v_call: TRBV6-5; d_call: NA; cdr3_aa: CASRSGGNSPLHF; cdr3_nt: TGTGCCAGCAGATCGGGGGGTAATTCACCCCTCCACTTT
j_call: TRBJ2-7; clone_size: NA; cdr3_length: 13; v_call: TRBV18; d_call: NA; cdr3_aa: CASSPEVGYEQYF; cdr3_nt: TGTGCCAGCTCACCCGAGGTGGGCTACGAGCAGTACTTC
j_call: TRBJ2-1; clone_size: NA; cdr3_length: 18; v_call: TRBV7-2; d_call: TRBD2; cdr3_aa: CASSLGSLAGGTRNEQFF; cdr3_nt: TGTGCCAGCAGCTTAGGGAGCCTAGCGGGAGGTACTAGAAATGAGCAGTTCTTC
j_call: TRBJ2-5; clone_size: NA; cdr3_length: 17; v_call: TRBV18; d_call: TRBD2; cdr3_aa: CASSPLPSGTPGETQYF; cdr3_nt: TGTGCCAGCTCACCACTCCCTAGCGGGACCCCGGGGGAGACCCAGTACTTC
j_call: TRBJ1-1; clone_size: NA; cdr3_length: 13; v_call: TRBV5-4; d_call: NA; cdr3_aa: CASSPLERTEAFF; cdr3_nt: TGTGCCAGCAGCCCCCTAGAAAGGACTGAAGCTTTCTTT
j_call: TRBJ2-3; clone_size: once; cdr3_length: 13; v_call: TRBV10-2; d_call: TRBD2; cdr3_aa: CASGLAGADTQYF; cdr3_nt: TGCGCCAGCGGACTAGCGGGGGCAGATACGCAGTATTTT
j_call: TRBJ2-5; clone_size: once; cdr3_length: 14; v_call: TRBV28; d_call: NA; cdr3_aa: CASSLLGREETQYF; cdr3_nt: TGTGCCAGCAGTTTACTTGGCAGGGAAGAGACCCAGTACTTC
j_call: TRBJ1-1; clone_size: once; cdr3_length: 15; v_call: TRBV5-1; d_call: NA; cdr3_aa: CASSSGGYRNTEAFF; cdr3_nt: TGCGCCAGCAGCTCGGGAGGGTACAGAAACACTGAAGCTTTCTTT
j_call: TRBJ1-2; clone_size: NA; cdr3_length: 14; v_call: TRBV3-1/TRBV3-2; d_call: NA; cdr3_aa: CASSQGGYPEGYTF; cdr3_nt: TGTGCCAGCAGCCAAGGGGGCTATCCGGAGGGCTACACCTTC
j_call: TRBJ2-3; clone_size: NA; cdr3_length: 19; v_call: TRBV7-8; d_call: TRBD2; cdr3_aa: CASSRLIEWWREGADTQYF; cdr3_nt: TGTGCCAGCAGCCGACTGATAGAGTGGTGGCGGGAGGGGGCAGATACGCAGTATTTT
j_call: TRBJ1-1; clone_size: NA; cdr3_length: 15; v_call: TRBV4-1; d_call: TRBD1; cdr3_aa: CASSRMDRVNTEAFF; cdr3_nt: TGCGCCAGCAGCCGTATGGACAGGGTGAACACTGAAGCTTTCTTT
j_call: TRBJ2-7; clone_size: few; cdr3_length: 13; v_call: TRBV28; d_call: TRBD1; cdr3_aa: CASSLPGGGEQYF; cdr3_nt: TGTGCCAGCAGCCTTCCAGGGGGCGGCGAGCAGTACTTC
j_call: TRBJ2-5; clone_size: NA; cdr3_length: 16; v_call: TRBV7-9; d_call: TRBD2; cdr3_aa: CASSNPGGGPGETQYF; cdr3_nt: TGTGCCAGCAGCAACCCCGGGGGGGGCCCGGGAGAGACCCAGTACTTC
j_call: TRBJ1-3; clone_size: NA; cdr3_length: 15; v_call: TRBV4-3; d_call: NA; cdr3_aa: CASSQDRASGNTIYF; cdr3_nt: TGCGCCAGCAGCCAAGACAGGGCCTCTGGAAACACCATATATTTT
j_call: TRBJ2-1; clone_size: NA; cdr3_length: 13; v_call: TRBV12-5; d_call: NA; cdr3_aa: CASGLVTYNEQFF; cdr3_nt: TGTGCTAGTGGTTTGGTCACCTACAATGAGCAGTTCTTC
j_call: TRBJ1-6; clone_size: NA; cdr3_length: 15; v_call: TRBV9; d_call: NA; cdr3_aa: CASSVGQGGNSPLHF; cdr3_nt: TGTGCCAGCAGCGTAGGGCAGGGTGGGAATTCACCCCTCCACTTT
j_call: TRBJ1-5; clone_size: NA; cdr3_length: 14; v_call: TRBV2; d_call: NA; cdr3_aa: CASSRTQMAQPQHF; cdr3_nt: TGTGCCAGCAGCCGGACTCAAATGGCTCAGCCCCAGCATTTT
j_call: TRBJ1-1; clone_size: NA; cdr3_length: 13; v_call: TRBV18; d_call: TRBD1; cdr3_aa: CASSPRTGSEAFF; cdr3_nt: TGTGCCAGCTCACCACGGACAGGGAGCGAAGCTTTCTTT
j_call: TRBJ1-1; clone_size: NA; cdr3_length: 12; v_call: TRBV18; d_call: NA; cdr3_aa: CASSEGSTEAFF; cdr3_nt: TGTGCCAGCTCAGAGGGAAGCACTGAAGCTTTCTTT
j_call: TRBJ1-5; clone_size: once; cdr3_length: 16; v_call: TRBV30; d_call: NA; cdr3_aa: CAWRGGSGQSFQPQHF; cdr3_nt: TGTGCCTGGAGGGGGGGGTCGGGACAAAGTTTTCAGCCCCAGCATTTT